The rows below give T cell receptor beta chains drawn from one sample of a study of T cells in Graves' hyperthyroidism and ophthalmopathy. From the multiplex PCR reads, TCRdb called clonotypes with MiXCR, one entry per CDR3 protein. The sample lists 250,000 to 300,000 distinct CDR3 sequences; more than 10% were seen once. Sequencing was done on a sample of blood. The receptor source for this set is a woman aged 30 to 39 with Graves' hyperthyroidism that later progressed to Graves' ophthalmopathy. The CDR3 runs from the conserved cysteine through the conserved F or W. D genes are given only for firm matches. Some rows mark clone size as missing; the rest say once, few, many or name a class of expanded clone.

>-|TRBJ2-1|many|TRBV3-1
TGTGCCAGCAGCCATGGACAGACCAGCTCCTACAATGAGCAGTTCTTC
CASSHGQTSSYNEQFF
>-|TRBJ2-4|many|TRBV27
TGTGCCAGCAGTTTATCGGCAGCGTACATTCAGTACTTC
CASSLSAAYIQYF
>-|TRBJ2-3|many|TRBV28
TGTGCCAGCAGCCCTATGGACAGCACAGATACGCAGTATTTT
CASSPMDSTDTQYF
>TRBD1|TRBJ2-2|many|TRBV27
TGTGCCAGCAGGCTAGGGACAGGGGACACCGGGGAGCTGTTTTTT
CASRLGTGDTGELFF
>TRBD1|TRBJ2-7|many|TRBV24-1
TGTGCCACCAGTGACAACATACCTCCTCCCGGGACAGAGAACTACGAGCAGTACTTC
CATSDNIPPPGTENYEQYF
>-|TRBJ2-1|few|TRBV20-1
TGCAGTGCTAGAGATCCTATACGGAACTACAATGAGCAGTTCTTC
CSARDPIRNYNEQFF
>TRBD1|TRBJ1-1|many|TRBV11-2
TGTGCCAGCAGCTACTCCGGGACAGTGTACACTGAAGCTTTCTTT
CASSYSGTVYTEAFF
>TRBD2|TRBJ2-3|many|TRBV7-2
TGTGCCAGCAGCTTCGGACTAGCGGTAGATACGCAGTATTTT
CASSFGLAVDTQYF
>TRBD1|TRBJ1-5|many|TRBV3-1
TGTGCCAGCAGCAAGGGGACAGGGTATAATAGCAATCAGCCCCAGCATTTT
CASSKGTGYNSNQPQHF
>-|TRBJ2-6|-|TRBV6-5
TGTGCCAGCAGTTACACCGGGGCCTCTGGGGCCAACGTCCTGACTTTC
CASSYTGASGANVLTF
>-|TRBJ2-4|many|TRBV7-2
TGTGCCAGCAGCTTTGACAGCTCGCCTCGCAAAAACATTCAGTACTTC
CASSFDSSPRKNIQYF
>-|TRBJ1-5|many|TRBV18
TGTGCCAGCTCACCCGACGCCGCGCTCACTCAGCCCCAGCATTTT
CASSPDAALTQPQHF
>-|TRBJ2-7|few|TRBV9
TGTGCCAGCAGCGTAGATCACGGAGCCCTCTACGAGCAGTACTTC
CASSVDHGALYEQYF
>-|TRBJ1-1|-|TRBV7-9
TGTGCCAGCACCAACATCGGGGGGGGGACTAAAGCTTTCTTT
CASTNIGGGTKAFF
>TRBD2|TRBJ2-3|many|TRBV29-1
TGCAGCGCCGACGGGACTAGCGGGATCTCCTCTAGCACAGATACGCAGTATTTT
CSADGTSGISSSTDTQYF
>TRBD2|TRBJ2-7|-|TRBV20-1
TGCAGTGCACCCCCTAAAGCGGGAGGCCCTCTACACGAGCAGTACTTC
CSAPPKAGGPLHEQYF
>TRBD1|TRBJ1-1|many|TRBV7-2
TGTGCCAGCAGCTCCCCACAGGGGATGATCGCTGAAGCTTTCTTT
CASSSPQGMIAEAFF
>-|TRBJ2-3|few|TRBV13
TGTGCCAGCAGCCCCCAGCTGGAAAGCACAGATACGCAGTATTTT
CASSPQLESTDTQYF
>TRBD2|TRBJ2-5|few|TRBV7-6
TGTGCCAGCAGCTTAGGACTAGCGGGAGCTTTTGTGGAGACCCAGTACTTC
CASSLGLAGAFVETQYF
>-|TRBJ2-2|many|TRBV4-2
TGTGCCAGCAGCCAAGTCCCGGCGAACACCGGGGAGCTGTTTTTT
CASSQVPANTGELFF
>-|TRBJ1-5|many|TRBV27
TGTGCCAGCAGTTTATCGGGGGCCGGTCAGCCCCAGCATTTT
CASSLSGAGQPQHF
>-|TRBJ2-1|many|TRBV6-1
TGTGCCAGCAGTAGGCGTTGGCGGGACTCCTACAATGAGCAGTTCTTC
CASSRRWRDSYNEQFF
>TRBD1|TRBJ1-3|few|TRBV6-1
TGTGCCAGCAGACAGGGGCTGCTTGGAAACACCATATATTTT
CASRQGLLGNTIYF
>-|TRBJ1-1|many|TRBV3-1
TGTGCCAGCAGCCAAGTCGGTGAAGCTTTCTTT
CASSQVGEAFF
>TRBD1|TRBJ2-1|-|TRBV4-3
TGCGCCAGCAGCCAAGGGACAGGGTCCTACGAGCAGTTCTTC
CASSQGTGSYEQFF
>TRBD1|TRBJ1-5|many|TRBV6-5
TGTGCCAGCAGTTACTCGGGACAGAGGGGTCAGCCCCAGCATTTT
CASSYSGQRGQPQHF
>-|TRBJ2-7|-|TRBV19
TGTGCCAGTAGTATCGGTGGTAGACCCGCCTACGAGCAGTACTTC
CASSIGGRPAYEQYF
>-|TRBJ1-3|-|TRBV29-1
TGCAGCGTTGCGGCGGAAGGAAACACCTTATATTTT
CSVAAEGNTLYF
>-|TRBJ1-1|many|TRBV12-3/TRBV12-4
TGTGCCAGCAGTTTGGGGTCTAGGGGGGGAGTAAACACTGAAGCTTTCTTT
CASSLGSRGGVNTEAFF
>-|TRBJ2-1|many|TRBV6-1
TGTGCCAGCATCGTCGAGGAGGGCCCTAGCAATGAGCAGTTCTTC
CASIVEEGPSNEQFF
>-|TRBJ2-1|many|TRBV27
TGTGCCAGCAGTTTATCGAAGCTCGATGAGCAGTTCTTC
CASSLSKLDEQFF
>-|TRBJ2-1|-|TRBV2
TGTGCCAGCTGGGATGGGCTGGCGGGACTCTACAATGAGCAGTTCTTC
CASWDGLAGLYNEQFF
>-|TRBJ2-2|-|TRBV3-2
TGTGCCAGCAGCCAAGATAGGGATCCCGCCGAGCACACCGGGGAGCTGTTTTTT
CASSQDRDPAEHTGELFF
>TRBD2|TRBJ2-7|many|TRBV29-1
TGCAGCGTTCGACTAGCGGCCTACGAGCAGTACTTC
CSVRLAAYEQYF
>-|TRBJ2-7|many|TRBV7-2
TGTGCCAGCAACCCGGGTACTAGCAGCTACGAGCAGTACTTC
CASNPGTSSYEQYF
>-|TRBJ1-5|many|TRBV24-1
TGTGCCACCAGTGATTTCCGGGGAACAGGGTACAATCAGCCCCAGCATTTT
CATSDFRGTGYNQPQHF